This note documents a single TCR beta chain sequence. Its specificity is not known. These data belong to a study of a mutant IDH1 vaccine in newly diagnosed glioma. Study-wide background: Visits V12 and V13 fell at weeks 35 and 47, respectively.

Documented time point: week 35, safety follow-up. Mutant IDH1 20-mer peptide, at 300 ug, made up each vaccine dose, with topical imiquimod. Produced via immunoSEQ multiplex PCR; TCRdb's table is partial and in-frame only. The sample carries about 46,000 clones, 85% to 95% recorded once. V gave up 4 bases and J gave up 1 base, with 11 bases separating them. The germline CDR1 and CDR2 sequences are LNHDA and SQIVND (reference sequence). The CDR3 totals 15 residues. The source material was PBMCs, sampled from a glioma patient whose treatment included an IDH1 peptide vaccine. This sequence joins TRBV19 and TRBJ1-5; no definite D call. The clonotype comes from a man between 50 and 59 years old with glioma. CDR3 region: CASSSQDLSNQPQHF. In DNA, the CDR3 is TGTGCCAGTAGTAGTCAGGACCTCAGCAATCAGCCCCAGCATTTT.